These 19 T cell receptor beta chains were all obtained from the same sample, sequenced in a study of post-analysis software for immune sequencing data (dated by TCRdb to the mid-2010s). These receptors have no known antigen. The full study reports these points: Roughly 5 TRBV segments, including TRBV5-6, TRBV5-1 and TRBV20-1, were significantly more frequent in patients than controls.

Library preparation employed PCR. The data were produced on an Illumina HiSeq 2500. To reduce PCR and sequencing biases, unique molecular identifiers were incorporated into the TCR beta cDNA libraries. TCRdb passed the public sequencing reads through fastp at Q25 and MiXCR, retaining productive beta sequences. Each CDR3 protein appears once, grouped with its most common genes and DNA. Here the sample has about 430,000 distinct CDR3 sequences; over 30% occur a single time. Less than 10% of the sample comes from the top ten. Material for sequencing was blood. Receptors were obtained from a girl between 2 and 10 years old with multiple sclerosis.

V and J are TRBV29-1 and TRBJ2-7, with 9 bases that match TRBD1. The V and J ends lost 0 bases and 9 bases, in that order; junction bases with no gene match: 9. The CDR3 extends over 14 amino acids. Germline values: CDR1 SQVTM, CDR2 ANQGSEA. CDR3 bases: TGCAGCGTTGAAGATCTTGGGGACAGGGCCATGCAGTACTTC. Translation: CSVEDLGDRAMQYF.

On this clonotype: This may come from a read error, since a much larger clone is one base off. This chain uses TRBV2 with TRBJ2-1, with D perhaps matching TRBD2 (5 bases). The J call is uncertain, as TRBJ2-7 better fits the DNA end. Germline assignment: CDR1 SNHLY and CDR2 FYNNEI. The CDR3 loop spans 14 amino acids. CDR3 nucleotide sequence: TGTGCCAGCAGCCGACGGACTGGCTACAATGAGCAGTACTTC. Residues: CASSRRTGYNEQYF.

This clonotype occurred a few times. This chain links TRBV28 with TRBJ2-7; D unclear. The CDR3 covers 13 residues. Germline CDR1 reads MDHEN; CDR2 reads SYDVKM. V was shortened by 8 bases and J by 0 bases, with 11 bases between the two germline ends. CDR3 region: CASFPGGSYEQYF. DNA of the CDR3: TGTGCCAGCTTTCCGGGCGGCTCCTACGAGCAGTACTTC.

The chain employs TRBV25-1 and TRBJ2-7; a weak D match, TRBD2 (5 bases). Near its end, the DNA agrees better with TRBJ2-5, so the J call may be wrong. The CDR3 totals 12 residues. Germline lookup yields CDR1 MGHDK and CDR2 SYGVNS. Written as DNA, the CDR3 is TGTGCCAGCACCCGGGGTTCAGAGACCCAGTACTTC. As protein: CASTRGSETQYF.

This chain connects TRBV5-1 to TRBJ2-3; no firm D call. The CDR3 has 15 amino acids. CDR1 is SGHRS, CDR2 YFSETQ, per germline. Deletions cut 4 bases from V and 2 bases from J, with 14 bases between. The CDR3 is CASSLLPAATDTQYF. CDR3 coding DNA: TGCGCCAGCAGCCTCCTCCCGGCGGCCACAGATACGCAGTATTTT.

The rearrangement links TRBV10-2 to TRBJ1-1; D unresolved. This CDR3 is built from 12 residues. The germline V gene encodes CDR1 WSHSY and CDR2 SAAADI. Trimming removed 6 bases from V and 5 bases from J, with 10 bases in between. The CDR3 DNA reads as TGCGCCAGCAGACAAGGAAGGACTGAAGCTTTCTTT. Translating it yields CASRQGRTEAFF.

The chain links TRBV11-2 to TRBJ2-4; 9 bases agree with TRBD2. Germline CDR1 reads SGHAT; CDR2 reads FQNNGV. J was trimmed by 7 bases and V by 4 bases; bases with no gene match: 2. CDR3 size: 13 residues. The CDR3 sequence is CASSWGLANIQYF. The CDR3 nucleotides read TGTGCCAGCAGCTGGGGACTAGCCAACATTCAGTACTTC. The full variable domain, its missing parts supplied by reference TRBV11-2 and TRBJ2-4, is EAGVAQSPRYKIIEKRQSVAFWCNPISGHATLYWYQQILGQGPKLLIQFQNNGVVDDSQLPKDRFSAERLKGVDSTLKIQPAKLEDSAVYLCASSWGLANIQYFGAGTRLSVL.

The V gene is TRBV2, the J gene TRBJ1-5; D is uncertain. The CDR3 is 12 amino acids. Per the germline V gene, CDR1 is SNHLY and CDR2 is FYNNEI. Trimming took 2 bases from V and 6 from J, leaving 5 bases between them. CDR3 DNA: TGTGCCAGCAGTGAAATACCTCAGCCCCAGCATTTT. Its protein product is CASSEIPQPQHF.

The chain couples TRBV9 to TRBJ2-3, with 7 bases identical to TRBD1. Germline values: CDR1 SGDLS, CDR2 YYNGEE. The CDR3 covers 14 residues. J lost 6 bases, V lost 0 bases, and 4 bases had no gene match. The CDR3 protein is CASSVGQGWDTQYF. DNA of the CDR3: TGTGCCAGCAGCGTAGGACAGGGCTGGGATACGCAGTATTTT.

The CDR3 sequence is CASSLDGTGVRYEQYF. The DNA of the CDR3 is TGTGCCAGCAGCTTAGATGGGACAGGGGTACGCTACGAGCAGTACTTC. The V call is TRBV7-4, the J call TRBJ2-7; 10 nucleotides agree with TRBD1. Germline V CDR1 and CDR2: SGHVT, SQSDAQ. CDR3 length equals 16 residues. V lost 1 base and J lost 3; bases outside the gene matches: 6.

This clonotype was seen a few times. The rearrangement uses TRBV29-1 and TRBJ2-3; 7 bases align to TRBD1. The CDR3 totals 14 residues. The germline V gene encodes CDR1 SQVTM and CDR2 ANQGSEA. J gave up 2 bases and V 6 bases, and 8 bases lay outside the gene matches. In nucleotides, the CDR3 is TGCAGCGTCTTCGGGACAGAGATCACAGATACGCAGTATTTT. Translating it yields CSVFGTEITDTQYF.

CDR3 in DNA: TGTGCCACCAGCAGAGGCTTGCGCCGCGGGTCCTCCTACAATGAGCAGTTCTTC. As protein: CATSRGLRRGSSYNEQFF. The chain carries TRBV15 and TRBJ2-1, with D possibly TRBD2 on 5 matching bases. Between the trimmed V and J ends, which lost 1 base and 0 bases, there was a span of 16 bases. From germline, CDR1 is LNHNV and CDR2 YYDKDF (reference sequence). The CDR3 is 18 residues long.

The chain links TRBV6-6 to TRBJ2-7; 7 bases fit TRBD2. Germline CDR1 reads MNHNY; CDR2 reads SVGAGI (reference sequence). With V trimmed by 0 bases and J by 4 bases, 6 bases remained unmatched. The CDR3 covers 15 residues. As DNA, the CDR3 is TGTGCCAGCAGTTACTCGAGGCTAGCGGATTACGAGCAGTACTTC. This codes for CASSYSRLADYEQYF.

The chain links TRBV20-1 to TRBJ2-7, with 9 bases that match TRBD1. Looked up from germline, CDR1 is DFQATT and CDR2 is SNEGSKA (reference sequence). The CDR3 contains 15 residues. V lost 0 bases, J lost 4 bases, and 7 bases stayed unmatched. CDR3 nucleotide sequence: TGCAGTGCTAGAGAGGGGACAGGGTTAAGGTACGAGCAGTACTTC. Translating gives CSAREGTGLRYEQYF.

This sequence joins TRBV12-3 or TRBV12-4 and TRBJ2-7, with D perhaps TRBD1 or TRBD2 (5 bases each). With 4 bases removed from V and 3 bases from J, the gap between germline ends came to 19 bases. This CDR3 has 16 amino acids. This CDR3 reads CASSSRDGGFIYEQYF. The CDR3 DNA follows: TGTGCCAGCAGTTCCCGGGACGGAGGTTTTATCTACGAGCAGTACTTC.

In its sample, this clonotype was seen a few times. The rearrangement uses TRBV20-1 and TRBJ2-3; D uncertain. V lost 2 bases to trimming and J lost 0 bases, with 6 bases between them. From germline, CDR1 is DFQATT and CDR2 SNEGSKA (reference sequence). The CDR3 length is 13 residues. The CDR3 sequence: CSARILSTDTQYF. CDR3 DNA: TGCAGTGCTAGAATCTTGAGCACAGATACGCAGTATTTT.

The table lists this clonotype with a few counts. The V gene is TRBV20-1, the J gene TRBJ1-1; no clear D. In germline, CDR1 is DFQATT, CDR2 SNEGSKA (reference sequence). V was pared by 5 bases and J by 0 bases, with 16 bases between. CDR3 length: 15 residues. In nucleotides, the CDR3 is TGCAGTGCTCCCAAAAATAAGGCGATGAACACTGAAGCTTTCTTT. This translates into CSAPKNKAMNTEAFF.

The CDR3 sequence is CSAFNREGSYEQYF. The DNA for the CDR3 is TGCAGTGCTTTCAACAGGGAAGGTTCGTACGAGCAGTACTTC. This sequence joins TRBV20-1 and TRBJ2-7; maybe TRBD1 (6 bases). The germline gives CDR1 DFQATT, CDR2 SNEGSKA (reference sequence). V lost 5 bases, J lost 4 bases, and 18 bases lay in between. This CDR3 is 14 amino acids long.

This clonotype was recorded a few times. This CDR3 is CASSNRADTQYF. The CDR3 nucleotides read TGTGCCAGCAGCAATAGAGCAGATACGCAGTATTTT. The rearrangement uses TRBV4-2 and TRBJ2-3; D is uncertain. From germline, CDR1 is LGHNA and CDR2 YNFKEQ. The V end was cut by 5 bases, the J end by 4 bases, with 7 bases between. The CDR3 has 12 amino acids.